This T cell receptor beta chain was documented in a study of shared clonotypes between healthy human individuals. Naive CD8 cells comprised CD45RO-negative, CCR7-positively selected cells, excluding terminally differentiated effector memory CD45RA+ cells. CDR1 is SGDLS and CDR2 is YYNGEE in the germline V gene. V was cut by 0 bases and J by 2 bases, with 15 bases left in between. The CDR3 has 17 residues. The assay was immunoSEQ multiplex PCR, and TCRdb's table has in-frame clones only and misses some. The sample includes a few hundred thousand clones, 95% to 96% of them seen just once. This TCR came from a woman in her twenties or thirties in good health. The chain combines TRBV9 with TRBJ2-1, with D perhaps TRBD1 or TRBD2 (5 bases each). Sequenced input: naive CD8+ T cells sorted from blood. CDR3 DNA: TGTGCCAGCAGCGTAGGTCATCAGGGAGTTACCTACAATGAGCAGTTCTTC. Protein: CASSVGHQGVTYNEQFF. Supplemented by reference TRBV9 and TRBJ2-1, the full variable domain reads DSGVTQTPKHLITATGQRVTLRCSPRSGDLSVYWYQQSLDQGLQFLIQYYNGEERAKGNILERFSAQQFPDLHSELNLSSLELGDSALYFCASSVGHQGVTYNEQFFGPGTRLTVL.